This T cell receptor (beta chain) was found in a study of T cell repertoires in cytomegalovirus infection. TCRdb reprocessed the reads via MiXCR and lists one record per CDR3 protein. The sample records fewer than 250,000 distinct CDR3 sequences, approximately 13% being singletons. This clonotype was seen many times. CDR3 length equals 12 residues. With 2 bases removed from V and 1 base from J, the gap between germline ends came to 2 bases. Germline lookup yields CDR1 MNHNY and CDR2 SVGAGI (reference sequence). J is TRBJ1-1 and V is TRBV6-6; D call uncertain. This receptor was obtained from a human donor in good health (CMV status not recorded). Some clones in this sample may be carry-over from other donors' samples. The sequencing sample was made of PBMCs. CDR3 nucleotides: TGTGCCAGCAGTTACACGAACACTGAAGCTTTCTTT. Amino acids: CASSYTNTEAFF.